The following is a T cell receptor (beta chain) sequence with its context. Its antigen is currently unknown. These data originate in a study of blood T cells in healthy people across ages. Study conclusions and caveats: Naive T cell percentage and TCR beta diversity correlated strongly. Shifts in expanded clonotypes may have been confounded by donor CMV status, which was unknown.

A second PCR of roughly 7 to 11 cycles used a sample-barcoded 5' primer and a J-beta primer mix. Every cDNA molecule carried a tag from a template-switch adaptor bearing 12 random nucleotides. TCRdb re-called the 5' RACE reads through MiXCR, storing one row per CDR3 protein. The sample has about 680,000 distinct CDR3 sequences, around 48% seen once; the top ten hold around 32%. Input material: blood. The receptor comes from a woman aged 60 to 75 in good health.

CDR3 nucleotides: TGTGCCAGCAGTTTTATGGGACAGGGGGCCGATACGCAGTATTTT. This translates into CASSFMGQGADTQYF. The chain couples TRBV28 to TRBJ2-3, with 12 bases fitting TRBD1. The CDR3 contains 15 residues. Trimming at V came to 3 bases and at J to 6 bases, leaving 4 bases not matched to a gene. Germline CDR1 MDHEN, CDR2 SYDVKM.